Below, 21 T cell receptor beta chains from the same sample are listed, as sequenced in a study of T cell responses to AZD1222 COVID-19 vaccine. Clones were sequenced by immunoSEQ multiplex PCR, and TCRdb holds only the in-frame ones, with some missing. The repertoire consists of more than 120,000 clones, with roughly 87% occurring once and the leading ten covering about 5%. The material sequenced was peripheral blood, taken 28 days after the second dose of the MenACWY control vaccine. All receptors come from an adult who received the MenACWY meningococcal vaccine as a control.

The chain uses TRBV4-3 and TRBJ2-3, with 9 bases matching TRBD2. Looked up from germline, CDR1 is LGHNA and CDR2 is YSLEER. The CDR3 spans 17 residues. After removal of 0 bases from V and 5 bases from J, the junction contained 9 bases not matched to a gene. The DNA of the CDR3 is TGCGCCAGCAGCCAAGATCGGGCCAGCGGGGGGAAAGATACGCAGTATTTT. Translated: CASSQDRASGGKDTQYF.

Worth noting for this clone: One end of the junction is discordant with germline, which a read error may explain. The chain is built from TRBV11-2 and TRBJ2-3; D might be TRBD2 (6 bases). Germline V lookup: CDR1 SGHAT, CDR2 FQNNGV. The CDR3 length is 17 residues. The chain's CDR3 is CASTLDSLGTSTDTQYF. CDR3 coding DNA: TGTGCCAGCACCTTAGATTCTTTGGGGACTAGCACAGATACGCAGTATTTT.

V gene TRBV10-1 combines with J gene TRBJ1-6, with 7 positions matching TRBD1. V gave up 4 bases and J gave up 0 bases; unmatched junction bases: 6. The germline gives CDR1 WNHNN, CDR2 SYGVQD (reference sequence). The CDR3 runs to 17 residues. The CDR3 region is CASSGKDRSSYNSPLHF. As DNA, the CDR3 is TGCGCCAGCAGTGGGAAGGACAGGAGCTCCTATAATTCACCCCTCCACTTT.

The chain links TRBV7-9 to TRBJ1-6; no definite D call. Germline loops: CDR1 SEHNR, CDR2 FQNEAQ (reference sequence). The ends were cut back, 4 bases at V and 7 bases at J, with 11 bases in the middle. This CDR3 contains 14 residues. The CDR3 reads CASSSPGANSPLHF. The CDR3 DNA sequence: TGTGCCAGCAGCTCTCCGGGAGCCAATTCACCCCTCCACTTT.

The V and J genes are TRBV11-2 and TRBJ2-7, with 9 bases lining up with TRBD2. V shed 5 bases and J 0 bases; nucleotides not matched to a gene: 17. Germline lookup yields CDR1 SGHAT and CDR2 FQNNGV. The CDR3 is 19 residues long. CDR3 nucleotide sequence: TGTGCCAGCAGCCCAGGAGGACGAGCGGGGGGACCTCTCTCCTACGAGCAGTACTTC. Encoded protein: CASSPGGRAGGPLSYEQYF.

The chain carries TRBV10-2 and TRBJ1-4, with D hard to call. CDR1 WSHSY and CDR2 SAAADI come from the germline V gene. The CDR3 loop spans 15 amino acids. V shed 6 bases and J shed 0 bases, with 11 bases lying between them. Here the CDR3 DNA reads TGCGCCAGCAGAAACGGGGTTGCAACTAATGAAAAACTGTTTTTT. It yields the protein CASRNGVATNEKLFF.

This clone appeared a few times. The J gene is TRBJ1-5, the V gene TRBV3-1 (or the pseudogene TRBV3-2); D uncertain. Germline loops: CDR1 LGHDT, CDR2 YNNKEL (reference sequence). Trimming removed 4 bases at V and 2 bases at J, with 9 bases between. This CDR3 spans 14 amino acids. CDR3 nucleotide sequence: TGTGCCAGCAGCCCTCGACTGGGCAATCAGCCCCAGCATTTT. Translating gives CASSPRLGNQPQHF.

This clone is a singleton in its sample. V is TRBV5-4 and J is TRBJ1-1, with a tentative D call TRBD1 (5 bases). CDR1 SGHNT and CDR2 YYREEE come from the germline V gene (reference sequence). There are 15 residues in the CDR3. V lost 2 bases, J lost 2 bases, and 13 bases lay in between. CDR3: CASSLPGRLNTEAFF. The DNA for the CDR3 is TGTGCCAGCAGCTTACCGGGACGCCTAAACACTGAAGCTTTCTTT.

This clone has just one count. The rearrangement uses TRBV5-5 and TRBJ1-4, with a possible D match to TRBD1 (6 bases). The CDR3 covers 14 residues. Trimming took 2 bases from V and 3 from J, leaving 8 bases between them. From germline, CDR1 is SGHKS and CDR2 YYEKEE (reference sequence). The CDR3 DNA reads as TGTGCCAGCAGCTTTCAGGGGCCTAATGAAAAACTGTTTTTT. It codes for CASSFQGPNEKLFF.

CDR3: CAISERAQETQYF. In DNA form, the CDR3 reads TGTGCCATCAGTGAGCGGGCCCAAGAGACCCAGTACTTC. The chain uses TRBV10-3 and TRBJ2-5; unclear D gene. This CDR3 spans 13 amino acids. Germline loops: CDR1 ENHRY, CDR2 SYGVKD. Trimming cost V 2 bases and J 1 base, with 5 bases left between them.

The chain joins TRBV20-1 to TRBJ1-6; D perhaps matches TRBD1 (6 bases). Germline-derived CDR1 and CDR2 are DFQATT and SNEGSKA (reference sequence). V was cut by 3 bases and J by 10 bases, with 13 bases left in between. The CDR3 is 13 amino acids. CDR3 nucleotides: TGCAGTGCTAGTGAGCAGGGGAGGTCACCCCTCCACTTT. It yields the protein CSASEQGRSPLHF.

The rearrangement uses TRBV6-2 or TRBV6-3 and TRBJ1-2; 7 bases align to TRBD1. CDR3 size: 16 residues. Trimming removed 4 bases from V and 5 bases from J; junction bases left unmatched: 13. Germline V gene lookup returns CDR1 MNHEY and CDR2 SVGEGT. The CDR3 spells CASSFRPDRVEYGYTF. Written as DNA, the CDR3 is TGTGCCAGCAGTTTCCGCCCCGACAGGGTCGAATATGGCTACACCTTC.

The J gene is TRBJ1-1, the V gene TRBV11-3; no reliable D call. V was pared by 5 bases and J by 3 bases, with 13 bases between. This CDR3 is built from 14 residues. Germline V gene lookup returns CDR1 SGHNT and CDR2 YENEEA. In DNA form, the CDR3 reads TGTGCCAGCAGCCTTCAAGCCGGGGACACTGAAGCTTTCTTT. Residues: CASSLQAGDTEAFF.

V and J are TRBV28 and TRBJ2-1; 10 bases align to TRBD1. V trimming: 6 bases; J trimming: 10 bases; junction bases outside the gene matches: 9. The CDR3 is 14 residues long. In germline, CDR1 is MDHEN, CDR2 SYDVKM. The CDR3 DNA reads as TGTGCCAGCAGCCTCGGGACAGGGGTTAGGGAGCAGTTCTTC. It yields the protein CASSLGTGVREQFF.

The rearrangement uses TRBV30 and TRBJ1-2, with D unresolved. The CDR3 covers 12 residues. The germline V gene has CDR1 GTSNPN and CDR2 SVGIG (reference sequence). The V end was cut by 2 bases, the J end by 8 bases, with 12 bases between. The CDR3 DNA reads TGTGCCTGGAGTATTTGGGTTGGAGGCTACACCTTC. It specifies CAWSIWVGGYTF.

The chain couples TRBV18 to TRBJ1-2; no firm D call. V dropped 4 bases and J dropped 4 bases, with 16 bases sitting between them. The CDR3 spans 15 residues. Germline assignment: CDR1 KGHSH and CDR2 LQKENI. The CDR3: CASSLRYQDGYGYTF. In nucleotides, the CDR3 is TGTGCCAGCTCACTCCGCTACCAAGACGGCTATGGCTACACCTTC.

DNA of the CDR3: TGTGCCAGCAGCTTAGTCCAGGGCGTGAACACTGAAGCTTTCTTT. This gives the protein CASSLVQGVNTEAFF. The rearrangement uses TRBV7-8 and TRBJ1-1; possibly TRBD1 for D (5 bases). CDR1 SGHVS and CDR2 FQNEAQ come from the germline V gene. The length of the CDR3 is 15 residues. Trimming cost V 1 base and J 0 bases, with 9 bases left between them.

The V gene is TRBV23-1, the J gene TRBJ2-6, with 9 positions matching TRBD1. TRBV23-1 is marked as an open reading frame, function uncertain. The V segment lost 3 bases and the J segment 1 base; nucleotides outside the gene matches: 7. The CDR3 runs to 18 residues. CDR3 sequence reads: CASSQGQGPSSGANVLTF. CDR3 nucleotides: TGCGCCAGCAGTCAGGGACAGGGCCCTTCTTCTGGGGCCAACGTCCTGACTTTC.

V usage is TRBV30 and J usage is TRBJ2-3, with D possibly being TRBD1 (5 bases). The germline V and J ends were trimmed by 4 bases and 8 bases, with 19 bases remaining between them. Per germline, CDR1 GTSNPN and CDR2 SVGIG (reference sequence). This CDR3 spans 14 amino acids. The DNA of the CDR3 is TGTGCCTGGAACCAGGGCTTAGGAGATGGTACGCAGTATTTT. Encoded protein: CAWNQGLGDGTQYF.

This clone was seen a few times. Here the CDR3 reads CASSVESWMNTEAFF. The DNA for the CDR3 is TGTGCCAGCAGCGTAGAGTCCTGGATGAACACTGAAGCTTTCTTT. The chain combines TRBV9 with TRBJ1-1, with no clear D. The CDR3 covers 15 residues. Between the trimmed V and J ends, which lost 0 bases and 0 bases, there was a span of 9 bases. Germline V gene data show CDR1 as SGDLS and CDR2 as YYNGEE.

The chain is built from TRBV18 and TRBJ1-5, with TRBD1 matching 10 bases. The CDR3 runs to 16 residues. V shed 0 bases and J 2 bases; nucleotides not matched to a gene: 1. Germline CDR1 is KGHSH and CDR2 is LQKENI. CDR3 residues: CASSPPGTGGNQPQHF. As DNA, the CDR3 is TGTGCCAGCTCACCACCAGGGACAGGGGGCAATCAGCCCCAGCATTTT.